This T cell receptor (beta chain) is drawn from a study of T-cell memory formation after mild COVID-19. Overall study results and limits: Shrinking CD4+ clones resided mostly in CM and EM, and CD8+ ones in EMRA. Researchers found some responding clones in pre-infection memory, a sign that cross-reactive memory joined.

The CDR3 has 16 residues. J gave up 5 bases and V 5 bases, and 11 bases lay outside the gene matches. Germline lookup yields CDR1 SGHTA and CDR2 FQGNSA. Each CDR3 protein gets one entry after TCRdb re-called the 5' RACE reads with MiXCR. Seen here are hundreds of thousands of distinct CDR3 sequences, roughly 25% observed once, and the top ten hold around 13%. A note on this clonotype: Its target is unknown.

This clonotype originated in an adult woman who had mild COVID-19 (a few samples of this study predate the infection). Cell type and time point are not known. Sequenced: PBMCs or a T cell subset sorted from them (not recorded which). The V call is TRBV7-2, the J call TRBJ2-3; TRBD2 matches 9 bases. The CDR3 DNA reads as TGTGCCAGCAGCCCATATAGCGGGAGCCTCGTAGATACGCAGTATTTT. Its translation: CASSPYSGSLVDTQYF. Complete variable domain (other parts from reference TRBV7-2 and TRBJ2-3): GAGVSQSPSNKVTEKGKDVELRCDPISGHTALYWYRQSLGQGLEFLIYFQGNSAPDKSGLPSDRFSAERTGGSVSTLTIQRTQQEDSAVYLCASSPYSGSLVDTQYFGPGTRLTVL.